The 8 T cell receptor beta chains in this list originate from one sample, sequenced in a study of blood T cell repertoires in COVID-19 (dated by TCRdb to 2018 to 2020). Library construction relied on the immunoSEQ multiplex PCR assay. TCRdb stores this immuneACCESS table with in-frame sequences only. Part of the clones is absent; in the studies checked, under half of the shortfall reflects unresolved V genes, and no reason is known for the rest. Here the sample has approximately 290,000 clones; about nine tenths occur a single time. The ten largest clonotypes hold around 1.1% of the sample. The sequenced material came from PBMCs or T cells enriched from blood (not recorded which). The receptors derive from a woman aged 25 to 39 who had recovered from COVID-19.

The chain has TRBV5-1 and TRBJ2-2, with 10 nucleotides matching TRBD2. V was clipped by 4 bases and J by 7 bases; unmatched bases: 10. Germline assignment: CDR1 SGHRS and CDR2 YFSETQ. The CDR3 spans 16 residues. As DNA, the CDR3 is TGCGCCAGCAGCGGGGGACTAGCGCTAGAGGACGGGGAGCTGTTTTTT. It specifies CASSGGLALEDGELFF.

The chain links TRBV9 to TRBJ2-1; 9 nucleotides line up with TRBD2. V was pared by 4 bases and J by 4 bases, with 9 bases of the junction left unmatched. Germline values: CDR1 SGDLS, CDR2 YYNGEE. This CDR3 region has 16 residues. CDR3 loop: CASSPLVSGSYNEQFF. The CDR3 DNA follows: TGTGCCAGCAGCCCCCTAGTTAGCGGGAGTTACAATGAGCAGTTCTTC. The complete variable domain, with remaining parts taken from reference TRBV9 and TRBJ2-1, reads DSGVTQTPKHLITATGQRVTLRCSPRSGDLSVYWYQQSLDQGLQFLIQYYNGEERAKGNILERFSAQQFPDLHSELNLSSLELGDSALYFCASSPLVSGSYNEQFFGPGTRLTVL.

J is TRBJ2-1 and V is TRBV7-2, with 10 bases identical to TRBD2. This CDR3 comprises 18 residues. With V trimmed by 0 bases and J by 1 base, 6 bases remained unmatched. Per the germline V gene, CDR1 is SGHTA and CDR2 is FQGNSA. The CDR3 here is CASSLAALAGESYNEQFF. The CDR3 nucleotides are TGTGCCAGCAGCTTAGCAGCGCTAGCGGGAGAGTCCTACAATGAGCAGTTCTTC.

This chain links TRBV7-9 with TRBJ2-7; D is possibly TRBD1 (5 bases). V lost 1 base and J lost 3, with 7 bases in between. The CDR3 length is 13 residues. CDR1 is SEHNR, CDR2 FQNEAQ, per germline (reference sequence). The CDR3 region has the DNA TGTGCCAGCAGCTTAGGCAGGGACTACGAGCAGTACTTC. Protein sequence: CASSLGRDYEQYF.

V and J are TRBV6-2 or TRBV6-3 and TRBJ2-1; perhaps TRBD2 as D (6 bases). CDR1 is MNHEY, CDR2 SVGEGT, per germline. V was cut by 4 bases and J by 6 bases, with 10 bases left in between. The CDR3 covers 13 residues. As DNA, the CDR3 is TGTGCCAGCAGTTTCTGGGGAGGCAATGAGCAGTTCTTC. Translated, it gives CASSFWGGNEQFF.

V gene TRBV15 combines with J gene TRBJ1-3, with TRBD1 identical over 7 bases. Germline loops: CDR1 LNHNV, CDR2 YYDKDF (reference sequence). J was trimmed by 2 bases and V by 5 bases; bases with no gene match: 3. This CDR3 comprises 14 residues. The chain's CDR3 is CATSRDRTGNTIYF. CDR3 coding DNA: TGTGCCACCAGCCGGGACAGAACTGGAAACACCATATATTTT. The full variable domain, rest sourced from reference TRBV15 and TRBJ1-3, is DAMVIQNPRYQVTQFGKPVTLSCSQTLNHNVMYWYQQKSSQAPKLLFHYYDKDFNNEADTPDNFQSRRPNTSFCFLDIRSPGLGDTAMYLCATSRDRTGNTIYFGEGSWLTVV.

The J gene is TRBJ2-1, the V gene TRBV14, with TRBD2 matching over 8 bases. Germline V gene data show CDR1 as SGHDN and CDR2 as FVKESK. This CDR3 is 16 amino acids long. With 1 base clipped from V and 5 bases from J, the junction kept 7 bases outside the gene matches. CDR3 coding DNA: TGTGCCAGCAGCCAAGGGCAGGGACTAGGTAACAATGAGCAGTTCTTC. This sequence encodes CASSQGQGLGNNEQFF. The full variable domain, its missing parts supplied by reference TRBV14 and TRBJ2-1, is EAGVTQFPSHSVIEKGQTVTLRCDPISGHDNLYWYRRVMGKEIKFLLHFVKESKQDESGMPNNRFLAERTGGTYSTLKVQPAELEDSGVYFCASSQGQGLGNNEQFFGPGTRLTVL.

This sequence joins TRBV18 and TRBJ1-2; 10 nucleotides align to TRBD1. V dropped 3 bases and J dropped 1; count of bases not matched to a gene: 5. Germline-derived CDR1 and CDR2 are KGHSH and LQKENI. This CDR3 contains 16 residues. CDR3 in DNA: TGTGCCAGCTCACCTAAGACAGGGGGCAGTAACTATGGCTACACCTTC. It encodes CASSPKTGGSNYGYTF. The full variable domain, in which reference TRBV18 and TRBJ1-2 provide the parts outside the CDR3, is NAGVMQNPRHLVRRRGQEARLRCSPMKGHSHVYWYRQLPEEGLKFMVYLQKENIIDESGMPKERFSAEFPKEGPSILRIQQVVRGDSAAYFCASSPKTGGSNYGYTFGSGTRLTVV.